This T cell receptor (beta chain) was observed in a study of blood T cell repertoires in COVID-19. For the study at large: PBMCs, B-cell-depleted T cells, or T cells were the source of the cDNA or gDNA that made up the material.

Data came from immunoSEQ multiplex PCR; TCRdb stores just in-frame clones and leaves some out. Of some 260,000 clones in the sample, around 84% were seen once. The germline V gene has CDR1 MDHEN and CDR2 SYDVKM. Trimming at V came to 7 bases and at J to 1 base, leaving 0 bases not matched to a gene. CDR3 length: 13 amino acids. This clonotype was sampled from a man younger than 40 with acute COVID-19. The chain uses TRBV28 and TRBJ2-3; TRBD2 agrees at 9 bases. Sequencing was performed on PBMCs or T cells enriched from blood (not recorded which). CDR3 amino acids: CASTSGGTDTQYF. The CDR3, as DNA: TGTGCCAGCACTAGCGGGGGCACAGATACGCAGTATTTT.